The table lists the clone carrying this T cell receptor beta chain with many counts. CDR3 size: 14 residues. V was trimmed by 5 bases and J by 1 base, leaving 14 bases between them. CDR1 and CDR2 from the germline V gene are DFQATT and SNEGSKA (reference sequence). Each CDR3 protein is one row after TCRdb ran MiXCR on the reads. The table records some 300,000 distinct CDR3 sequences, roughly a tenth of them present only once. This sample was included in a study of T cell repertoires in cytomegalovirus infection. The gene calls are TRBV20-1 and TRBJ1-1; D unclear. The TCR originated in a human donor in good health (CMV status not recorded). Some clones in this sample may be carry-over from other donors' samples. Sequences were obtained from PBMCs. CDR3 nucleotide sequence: TGCAGTGCTGAGGATCGGCGGAAGAACACTGAAGCTTTCTTT. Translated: CSAEDRRKNTEAFF.